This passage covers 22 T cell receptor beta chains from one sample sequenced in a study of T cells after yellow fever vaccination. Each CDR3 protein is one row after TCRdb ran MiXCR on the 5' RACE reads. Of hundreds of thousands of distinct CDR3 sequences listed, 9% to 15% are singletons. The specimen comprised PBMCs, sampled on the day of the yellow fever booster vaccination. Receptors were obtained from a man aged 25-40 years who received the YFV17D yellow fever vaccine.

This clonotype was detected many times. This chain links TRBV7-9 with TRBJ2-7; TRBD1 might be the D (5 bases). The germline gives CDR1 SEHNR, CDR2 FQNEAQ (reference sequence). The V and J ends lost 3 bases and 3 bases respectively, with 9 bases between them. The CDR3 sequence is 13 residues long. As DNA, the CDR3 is TGTGCCAGCAGCTTGCCTCAGGGCTACGAGCAGTACTTC. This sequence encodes CASSLPQGYEQYF.

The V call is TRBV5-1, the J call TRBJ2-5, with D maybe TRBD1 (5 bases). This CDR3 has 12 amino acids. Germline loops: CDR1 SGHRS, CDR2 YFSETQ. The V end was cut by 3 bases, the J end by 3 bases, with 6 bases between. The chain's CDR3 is CASSSREETQYF. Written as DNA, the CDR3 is TGCGCCAGCAGCTCCAGGGAAGAGACCCAGTACTTC. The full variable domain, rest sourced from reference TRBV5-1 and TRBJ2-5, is KAGVTQTPRYLIKTRGQQVTLSCSPISGHRSVSWYQQTPGQGLQFLFEYFSETQRNKGNFPGRFSGRQFSNSRSEMNVSTLELGDSALYLCASSSREETQYFGPGTRLLVL.

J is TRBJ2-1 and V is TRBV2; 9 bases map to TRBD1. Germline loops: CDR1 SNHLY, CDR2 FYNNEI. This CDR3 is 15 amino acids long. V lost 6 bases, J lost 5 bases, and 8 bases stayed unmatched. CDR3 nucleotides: TGTGCCAGCAGCATACAGGGGGCCCTTGACAATGAGCAGTTCTTC. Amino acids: CASSIQGALDNEQFF.

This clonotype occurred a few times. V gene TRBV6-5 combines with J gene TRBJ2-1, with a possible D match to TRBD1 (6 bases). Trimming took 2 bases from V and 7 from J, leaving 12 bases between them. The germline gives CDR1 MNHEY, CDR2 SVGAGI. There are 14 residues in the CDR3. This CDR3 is CASSYPDSPNEQFF. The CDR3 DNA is TGTGCCAGCAGTTACCCGGACAGTCCAAATGAGCAGTTCTTC.

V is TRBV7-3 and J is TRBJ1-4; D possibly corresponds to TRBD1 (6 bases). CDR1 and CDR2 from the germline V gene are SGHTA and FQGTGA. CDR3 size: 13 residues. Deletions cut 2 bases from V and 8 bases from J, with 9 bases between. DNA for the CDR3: TGTGCCAGCAGCTTAGTACAGGGAGAAAAACTGTTTTTT. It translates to CASSLVQGEKLFF.

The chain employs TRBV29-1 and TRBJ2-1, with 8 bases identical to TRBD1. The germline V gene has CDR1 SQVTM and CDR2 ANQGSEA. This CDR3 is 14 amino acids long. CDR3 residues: CTVRGRSSYNEQFF. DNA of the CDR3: TGCACCGTCAGGGGGCGGTCCTCCTACAATGAGCAGTTCTTC.

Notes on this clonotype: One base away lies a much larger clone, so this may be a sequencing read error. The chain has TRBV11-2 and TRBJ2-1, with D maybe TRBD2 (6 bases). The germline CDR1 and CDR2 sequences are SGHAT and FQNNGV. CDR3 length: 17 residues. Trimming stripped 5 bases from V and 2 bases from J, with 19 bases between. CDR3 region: CASSPAGASVTYNEQFF. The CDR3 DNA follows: TGTGCCAGCAGCCCAGCTGGGGCTAGCGTAACCTACAATGAGCAGTTCTTC.

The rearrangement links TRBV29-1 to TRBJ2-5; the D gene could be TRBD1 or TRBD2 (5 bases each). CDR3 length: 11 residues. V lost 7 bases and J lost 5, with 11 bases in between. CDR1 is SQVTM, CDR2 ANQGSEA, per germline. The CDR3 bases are TGCAGCGGGGGGATGCGTGAGACCCAGTACTTC. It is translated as CSGGMRETQYF.

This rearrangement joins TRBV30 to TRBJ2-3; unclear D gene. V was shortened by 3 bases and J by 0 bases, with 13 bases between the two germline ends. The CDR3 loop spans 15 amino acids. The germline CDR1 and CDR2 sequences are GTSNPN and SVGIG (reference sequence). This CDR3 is CAWSPPQVSTDTQYF. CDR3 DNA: TGTGCCTGGAGCCCCCCCCAGGTTAGCACAGATACGCAGTATTTT.

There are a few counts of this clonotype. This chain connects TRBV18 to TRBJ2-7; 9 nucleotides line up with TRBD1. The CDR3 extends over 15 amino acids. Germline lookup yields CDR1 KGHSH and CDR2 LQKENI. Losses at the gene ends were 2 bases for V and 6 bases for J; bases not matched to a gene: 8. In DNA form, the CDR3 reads TGTGCCAGCTCACCATTGGCGGACAGGGGAGTCGAGCAGTACTTC. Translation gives CASSPLADRGVEQYF.

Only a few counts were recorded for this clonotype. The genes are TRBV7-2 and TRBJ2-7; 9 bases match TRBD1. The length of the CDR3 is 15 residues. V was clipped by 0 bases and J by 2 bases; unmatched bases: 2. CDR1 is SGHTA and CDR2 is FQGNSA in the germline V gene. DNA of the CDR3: TGTGCCAGCAGCTTAGCACAGGGGGCGGCCTACGAGCAGTACTTC. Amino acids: CASSLAQGAAYEQYF.

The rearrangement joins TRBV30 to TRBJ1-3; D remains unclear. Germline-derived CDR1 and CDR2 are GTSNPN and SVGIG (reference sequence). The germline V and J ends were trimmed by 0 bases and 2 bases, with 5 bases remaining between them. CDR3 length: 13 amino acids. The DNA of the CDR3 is TGTGCCTGGAGTGTAGGAGCTGGAAACACCATATATTTT. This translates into CAWSVGAGNTIYF.

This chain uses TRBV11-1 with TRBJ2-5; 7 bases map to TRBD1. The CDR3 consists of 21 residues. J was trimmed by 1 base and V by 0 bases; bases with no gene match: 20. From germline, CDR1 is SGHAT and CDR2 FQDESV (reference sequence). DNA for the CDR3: TGTGCCAGCAGCTTAGCGGACCCCCTCTCTCCTAGCCGGGACAGCCAAGAGACCCAGTACTTC. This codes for CASSLADPLSPSRDSQETQYF.

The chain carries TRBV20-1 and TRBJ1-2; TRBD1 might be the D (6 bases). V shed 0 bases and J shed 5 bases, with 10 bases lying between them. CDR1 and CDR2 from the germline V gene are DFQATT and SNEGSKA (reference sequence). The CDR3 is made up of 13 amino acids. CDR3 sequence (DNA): TGCAGTGCTAGAGACGACAGGACGTATGGCTACACCTTC. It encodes CSARDDRTYGYTF.

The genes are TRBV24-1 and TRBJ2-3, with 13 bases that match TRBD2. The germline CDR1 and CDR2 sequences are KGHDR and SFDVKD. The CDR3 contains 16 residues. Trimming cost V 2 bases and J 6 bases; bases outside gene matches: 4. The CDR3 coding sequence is TGTGCCACCAGTGATTCCGGACTAGCGGGAGCCGATACGCAGTATTTT. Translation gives CATSDSGLAGADTQYF.

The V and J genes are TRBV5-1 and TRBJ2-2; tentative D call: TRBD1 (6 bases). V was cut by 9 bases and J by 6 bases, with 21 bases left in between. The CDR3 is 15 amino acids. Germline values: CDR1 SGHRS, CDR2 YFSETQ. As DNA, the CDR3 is TGCGCCACCAGAGAACAGGGAACAGTAGCCGGGGAGCTGTTTTTT. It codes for CATREQGTVAGELFF.

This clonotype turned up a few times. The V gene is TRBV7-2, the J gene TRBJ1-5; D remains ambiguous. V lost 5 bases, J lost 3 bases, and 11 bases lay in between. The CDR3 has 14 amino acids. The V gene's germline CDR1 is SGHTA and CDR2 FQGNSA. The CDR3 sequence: CASSAGRYNQPQHF. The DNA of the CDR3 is TGTGCCAGCAGCGCCGGGAGATACAATCAGCCCCAGCATTTT.

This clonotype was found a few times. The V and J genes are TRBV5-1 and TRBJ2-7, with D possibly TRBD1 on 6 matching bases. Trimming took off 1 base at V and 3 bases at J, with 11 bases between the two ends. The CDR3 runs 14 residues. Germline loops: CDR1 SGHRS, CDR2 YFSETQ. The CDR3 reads CASSLQGLDYEQYF. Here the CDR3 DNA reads TGCGCCAGCAGCTTGCAGGGGTTGGACTACGAGCAGTACTTC.

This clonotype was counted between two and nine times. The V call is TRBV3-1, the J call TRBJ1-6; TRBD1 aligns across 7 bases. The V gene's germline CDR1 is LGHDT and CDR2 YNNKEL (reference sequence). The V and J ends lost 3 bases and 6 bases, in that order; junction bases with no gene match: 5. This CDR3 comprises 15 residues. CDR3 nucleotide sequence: TGTGCCAGCAGCCAGGGGGACAGATCTAATTCACCCCTCCACTTT. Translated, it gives CASSQGDRSNSPLHF.

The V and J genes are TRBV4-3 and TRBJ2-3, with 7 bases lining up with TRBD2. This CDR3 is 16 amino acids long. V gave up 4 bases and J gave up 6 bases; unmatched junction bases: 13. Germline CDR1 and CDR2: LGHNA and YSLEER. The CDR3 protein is CASSRGREPIRDTQYF. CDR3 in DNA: TGCGCCAGCAGCCGTGGGAGGGAACCGATCCGGGATACGCAGTATTTT.

In DNA, the CDR3 is TGTGCCAGCAGCTTGCTGGGGACAGGGGGCGATGAGCAGTTCTTC. Translating it yields CASSLLGTGGDEQFF. The chain joins TRBV5-6 to TRBJ2-1; the match to TRBD1 covers 12 bases. Germline V gives CDR1 SGHDT, CDR2 YYEEEE. The CDR3 is made up of 15 amino acids. V lost 1 base and J lost 8; bases outside the gene matches: 4.

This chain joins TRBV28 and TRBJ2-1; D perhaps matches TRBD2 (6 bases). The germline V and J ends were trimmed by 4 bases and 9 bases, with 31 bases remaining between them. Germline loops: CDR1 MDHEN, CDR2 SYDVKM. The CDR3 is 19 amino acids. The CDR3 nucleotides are TGTGCCAGCAGTTGGGAACCCCTAATCGCGGGGAGACCTAATAGTGAGCAGTTCTTC. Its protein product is CASSWEPLIAGRPNSEQFF.